This paragraph reports one T cell receptor (beta chain). Antigen: not known. This record comes from a study of CD8 T cells in Susac syndrome. Findings of the study overall: The study acknowledged a relatively small number of individuals in its TCR sequencing and HLA analysis.

cDNA came from about 0.51 to 1 ug RNA primed by random hexamers. The immunoSEQ assay covered 54 Vbeta and 13 Jbeta segments for CDR3. TCRdb ran MiXCR on the immunoSEQ multiplex PCR reads and lists one entry per CDR3 protein. The table records 80,000 to 90,000 distinct CDR3 sequences, 90% to 95% of them present only once. The CDR3 covers 16 residues. Trimming removed 5 bases from V and 7 bases from J; junction bases left unmatched: 14. The study sequenced TCR beta in blood CD8+ and CD4+ T cells. Matched for age and sex, the controls were healthy donors. The receptor's source is a human donor in good health. The rearrangement uses TRBV12-3 or TRBV12-4 and TRBJ2-1, with TRBD1 matching over 7 bases. Sequencing was carried out using CD8+ T cells from PBMCs. CDR3 region: CASSPPDREIFNEQFF. The CDR3 nucleotides read TGTGCCAGCAGTCCCCCTGACAGGGAAATCTTTAATGAGCAGTTCTTC.